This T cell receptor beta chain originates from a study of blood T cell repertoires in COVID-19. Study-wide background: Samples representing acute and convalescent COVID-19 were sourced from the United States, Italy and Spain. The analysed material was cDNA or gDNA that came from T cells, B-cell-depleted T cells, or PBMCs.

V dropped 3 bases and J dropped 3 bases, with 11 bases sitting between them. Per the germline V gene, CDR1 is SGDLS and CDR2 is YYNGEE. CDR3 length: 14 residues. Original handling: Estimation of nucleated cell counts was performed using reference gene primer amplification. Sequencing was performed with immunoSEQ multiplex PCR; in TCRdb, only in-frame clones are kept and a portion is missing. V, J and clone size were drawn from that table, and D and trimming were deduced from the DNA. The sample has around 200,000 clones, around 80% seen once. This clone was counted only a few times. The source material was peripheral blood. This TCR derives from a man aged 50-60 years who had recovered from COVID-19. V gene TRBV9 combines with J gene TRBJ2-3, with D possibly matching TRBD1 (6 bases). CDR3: CASSGEGQTDTQYF. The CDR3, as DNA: TGTGCCAGCAGCGGGGAAGGACAGACAGATACGCAGTATTTT.